This is a list of T cell receptor beta chains from one sample in a study of cytomegalovirus exposure and HLA in healthy donors. Assay used: immunoSEQ multiplex PCR; TCRdb lists only in-frame clones, some missing. The table counts more than 65,000 clones; 2.7% lies in the top ten. Input material: PBMCs. Receptors originate from a man in his forties in good health and CMV-seronegative. Both conserved end residues are part of each CDR3.

v_call cdr3_aa
TRBV5-1 CASSLVKGQGAEQYF
TRBV5-1 CASSEGHDTGELFF
TRBV4-1 CASSQVGSGTSGINEQFF
TRBV6-6 CASSYVLRTEAFF
TRBV14 CASSPGQGAKNF
TRBV5-1 CASSADGTYEQYF
TRBV5-1 CASSATTSNTEAFF
TRBV5-1 CASSRGQGPGETQYF
TRBV5-4 CASSSQSVTGELFF
TRBV7-2 CASSSDRQGGDTEAFF
TRBV6-1 CASSETGEGGSEQYF
TRBV5-6 CASSSGTDNQPQHF
TRBV14 CASSLETASETQYF
TRBV4-1 CASSQLAGTYNEQFF
TRBV5-4 CASSWAGVDTQYF
TRBV6-6 CASSQGWYEQYF
TRBV9 CASSVGGETEAFF
TRBV10-3 CAIARDTRYGYTF
TRBV19 CASSWNRESEAFF
TRBV5-6 CASSLFLALEGSGNTIYF
TRBV19 CASSNRANTDTQYF
TRBV9 CASSVAASSPLHF
TRBV29-1 CAFARENEQYF
TRBV5-4 CASSSGVRQPQHF
TRBV6-4 CASSQDRVSNSPLHF
TRBV5-4 CASSLEPAGGAETQYF
TRBV5-6 CASSLDIHKGQGTINEQFF
TRBV6-1 CASSGGGVGYEQYF
TRBV5-1 CASSLQGPFGYTF
TRBV11-3 CASSSRGGAGDNEQFF
TRBV5-1 CASRPHREPQETQYF
TRBV5-4 CASSLAGVHNSPLHF
TRBV5-1 CASSSRQDNTEAFF